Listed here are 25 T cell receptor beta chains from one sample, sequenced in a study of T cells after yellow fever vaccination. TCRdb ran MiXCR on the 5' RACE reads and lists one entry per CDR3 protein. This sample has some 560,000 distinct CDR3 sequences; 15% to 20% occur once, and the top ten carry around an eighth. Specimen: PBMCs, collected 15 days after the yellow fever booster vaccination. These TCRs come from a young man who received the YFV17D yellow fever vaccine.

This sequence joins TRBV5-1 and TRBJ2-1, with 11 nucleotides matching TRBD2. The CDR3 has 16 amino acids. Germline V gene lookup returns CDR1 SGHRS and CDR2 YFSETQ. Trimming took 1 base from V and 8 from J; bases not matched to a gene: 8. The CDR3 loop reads CASSLILAGASDEQFF. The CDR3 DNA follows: TGCGCCAGCAGCTTGATACTAGCGGGAGCAAGTGATGAGCAGTTCTTC.

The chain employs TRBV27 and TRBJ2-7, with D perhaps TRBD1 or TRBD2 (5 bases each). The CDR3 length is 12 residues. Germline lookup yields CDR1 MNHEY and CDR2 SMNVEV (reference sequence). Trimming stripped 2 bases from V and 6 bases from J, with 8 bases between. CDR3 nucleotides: TGTGCCAGCAGTTTAACGGGGCGCGAGCAGTACTTC. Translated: CASSLTGREQYF.

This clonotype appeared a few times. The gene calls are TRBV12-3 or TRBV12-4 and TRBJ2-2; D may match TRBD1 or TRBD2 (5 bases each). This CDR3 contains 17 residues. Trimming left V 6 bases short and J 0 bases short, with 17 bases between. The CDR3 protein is CASSLRRDLANTGELFF. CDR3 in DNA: TGTGCCAGCAGCCTACGACGGGACCTCGCGAACACCGGGGAGCTGTTTTTT.

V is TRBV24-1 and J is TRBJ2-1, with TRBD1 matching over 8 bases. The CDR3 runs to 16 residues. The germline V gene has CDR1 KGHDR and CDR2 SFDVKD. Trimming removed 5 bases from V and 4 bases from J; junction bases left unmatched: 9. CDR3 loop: CATSGTGTGQYNEQFF. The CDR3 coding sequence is TGTGCCACCAGTGGGACCGGGACAGGACAATACAATGAGCAGTTCTTC.

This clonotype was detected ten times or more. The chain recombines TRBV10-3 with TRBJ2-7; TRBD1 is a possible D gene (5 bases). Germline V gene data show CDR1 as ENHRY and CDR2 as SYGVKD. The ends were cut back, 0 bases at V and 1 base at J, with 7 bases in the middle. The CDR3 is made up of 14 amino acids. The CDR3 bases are TGTGCCATCAGTGAGTCGCGACAGTCCTACGAGCAGTACTTC. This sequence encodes CAISESRQSYEQYF.

CDR3 sequence (DNA): TGTGCCAGCAAGGGGGACGTAGCGGGAGGCTACGAGCAGTACTTC. This encodes CASKGDVAGGYEQYF. V gene TRBV28 combines with J gene TRBJ2-7; TRBD2 matches at 10 bases. V lost 7 bases to trimming and J lost 3 bases; unmatched junction nucleotides: 9. The germline CDR1 and CDR2 sequences are MDHEN and SYDVKM. This CDR3 region has 15 residues.

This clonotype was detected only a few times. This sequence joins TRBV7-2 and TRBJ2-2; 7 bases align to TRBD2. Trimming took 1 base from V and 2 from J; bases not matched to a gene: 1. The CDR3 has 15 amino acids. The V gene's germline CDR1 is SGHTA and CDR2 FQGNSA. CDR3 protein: CASSLERDNTGELFF. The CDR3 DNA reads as TGTGCCAGCAGCTTAGAGCGGGATAACACCGGGGAGCTGTTTTTT.

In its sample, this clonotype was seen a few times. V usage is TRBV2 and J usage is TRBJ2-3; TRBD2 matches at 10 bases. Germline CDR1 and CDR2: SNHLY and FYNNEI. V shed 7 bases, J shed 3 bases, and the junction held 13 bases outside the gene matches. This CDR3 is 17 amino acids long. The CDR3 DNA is TGTGCCAGCAACAGATGGGCTAGCGGGAGTTCAACAGATACGCAGTATTTT. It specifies CASNRWASGSSTDTQYF.

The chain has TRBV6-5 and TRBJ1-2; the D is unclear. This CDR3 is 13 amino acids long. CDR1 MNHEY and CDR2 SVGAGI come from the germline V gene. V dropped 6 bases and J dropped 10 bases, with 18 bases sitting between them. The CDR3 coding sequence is TGTGCCAGCAGCTATGACATCTTCAAGGCCTACACCTTC. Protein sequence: CASSYDIFKAYTF.

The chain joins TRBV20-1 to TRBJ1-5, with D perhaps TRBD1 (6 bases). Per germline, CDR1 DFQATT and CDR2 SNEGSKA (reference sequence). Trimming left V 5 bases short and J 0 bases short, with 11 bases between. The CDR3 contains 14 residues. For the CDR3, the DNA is TGCAGTGCTGCACAGGGAGCTAGCAATCAGCCCCAGCATTTT. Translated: CSAAQGASNQPQHF.

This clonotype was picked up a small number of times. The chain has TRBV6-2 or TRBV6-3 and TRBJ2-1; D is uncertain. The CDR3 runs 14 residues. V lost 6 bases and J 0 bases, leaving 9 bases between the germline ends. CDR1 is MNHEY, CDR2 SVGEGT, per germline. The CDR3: CASSSKSSYNEQFF. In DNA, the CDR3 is TGTGCCAGCAGCTCAAAAAGCTCCTACAATGAGCAGTTCTTC.

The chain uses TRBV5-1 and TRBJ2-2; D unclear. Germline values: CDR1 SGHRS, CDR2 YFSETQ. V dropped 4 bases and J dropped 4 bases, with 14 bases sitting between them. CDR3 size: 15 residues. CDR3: CASSPVVVATGELFF. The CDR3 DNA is TGCGCCAGCAGCCCCGTGGTCGTCGCCACCGGGGAGCTGTTTTTT.

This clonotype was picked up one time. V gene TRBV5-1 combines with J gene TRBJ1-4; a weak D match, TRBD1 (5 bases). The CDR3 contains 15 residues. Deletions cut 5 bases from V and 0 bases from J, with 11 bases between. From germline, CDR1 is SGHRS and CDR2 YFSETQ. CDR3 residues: CASRQGTSTNEKLFF. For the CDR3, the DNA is TGCGCCAGCAGACAAGGGACTTCAACTAATGAAAAACTGTTTTTT.

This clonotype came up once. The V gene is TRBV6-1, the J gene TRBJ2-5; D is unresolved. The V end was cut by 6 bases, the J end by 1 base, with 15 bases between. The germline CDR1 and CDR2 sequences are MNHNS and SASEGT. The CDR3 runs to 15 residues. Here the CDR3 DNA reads TGTGCCAGCAGCCCCAGGATGTGGACCCAAGAGACCCAGTACTTC. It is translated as CASSPRMWTQETQYF.

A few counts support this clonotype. The CDR3: CASSLQGGRQETQYF. The CDR3 DNA is TGTGCCAGCAGCCTCCAGGGGGGACGTCAAGAGACCCAGTACTTC. The chain is built from TRBV7-2 and TRBJ2-5, with a possible D match to TRBD1 (7 bases). CDR3 length equals 15 residues. V lost 5 bases and J lost 2, with 15 bases in between. Germline lookup yields CDR1 SGHTA and CDR2 FQGNSA.

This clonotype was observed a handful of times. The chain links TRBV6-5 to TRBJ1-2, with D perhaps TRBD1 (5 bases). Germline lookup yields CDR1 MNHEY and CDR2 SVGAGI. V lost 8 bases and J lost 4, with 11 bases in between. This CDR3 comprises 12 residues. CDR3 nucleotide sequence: TGTGCCAGCGCGGAGGGACGCTATGGCTACACCTTC. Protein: CASAEGRYGYTF.

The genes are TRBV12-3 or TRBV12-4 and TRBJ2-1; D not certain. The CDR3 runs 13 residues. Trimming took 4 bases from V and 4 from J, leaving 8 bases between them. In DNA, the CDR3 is TGTGCCAGCAGTTCCCTTCGATACAATGAGCAGTTCTTC. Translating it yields CASSSLRYNEQFF.

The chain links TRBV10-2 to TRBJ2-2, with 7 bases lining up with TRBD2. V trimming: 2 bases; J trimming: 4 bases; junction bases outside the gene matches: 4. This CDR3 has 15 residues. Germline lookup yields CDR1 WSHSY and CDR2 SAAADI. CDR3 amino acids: CASSEAGRLTGELFF. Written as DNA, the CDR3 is TGCGCCAGCAGTGAGGCCGGGAGGCTCACCGGGGAGCTGTTTTTT.

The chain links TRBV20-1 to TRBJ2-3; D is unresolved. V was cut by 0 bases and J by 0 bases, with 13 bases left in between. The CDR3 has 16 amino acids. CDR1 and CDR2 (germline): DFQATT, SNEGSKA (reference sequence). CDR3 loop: CSARESPAPSTDTQYF. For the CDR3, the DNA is TGCAGTGCTAGAGAGAGCCCGGCGCCTAGCACAGATACGCAGTATTTT.

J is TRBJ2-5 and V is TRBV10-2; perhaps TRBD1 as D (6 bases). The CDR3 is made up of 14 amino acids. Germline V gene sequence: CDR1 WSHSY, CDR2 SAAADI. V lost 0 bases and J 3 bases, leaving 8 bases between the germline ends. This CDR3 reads CASSESNREETQYF. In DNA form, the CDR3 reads TGCGCCAGCAGTGAGTCGAACAGGGAAGAGACCCAGTACTTC.

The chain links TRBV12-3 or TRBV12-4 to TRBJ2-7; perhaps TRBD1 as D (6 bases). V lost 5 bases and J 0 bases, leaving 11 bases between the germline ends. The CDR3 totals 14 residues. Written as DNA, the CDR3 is TGTGCCAGCAGTGCCGGGACATACTCCTACGAGCAGTACTTC. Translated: CASSAGTYSYEQYF.

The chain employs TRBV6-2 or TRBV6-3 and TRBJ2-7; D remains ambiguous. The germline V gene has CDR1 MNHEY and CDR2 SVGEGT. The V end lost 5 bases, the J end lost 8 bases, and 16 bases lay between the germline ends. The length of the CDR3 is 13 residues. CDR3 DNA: TGTGCCAGCAGTACATACGGCCAAAACAAGCAGTACTTC. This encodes CASSTYGQNKQYF.

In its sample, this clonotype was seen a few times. CDR3 amino acids: CASSFLLQGAWNTQYF. CDR3 DNA: TGTGCCAGCAGCTTCCTATTACAGGGGGCGTGGAATACGCAGTATTTT. The chain links TRBV5-6 to TRBJ2-3, with 9 positions matching TRBD1. The CDR3 sequence is 16 residues long. In germline, CDR1 is SGHDT, CDR2 YYEEEE. The V and J ends lost 2 bases and 7 bases, in that order; junction bases with no gene match: 11.

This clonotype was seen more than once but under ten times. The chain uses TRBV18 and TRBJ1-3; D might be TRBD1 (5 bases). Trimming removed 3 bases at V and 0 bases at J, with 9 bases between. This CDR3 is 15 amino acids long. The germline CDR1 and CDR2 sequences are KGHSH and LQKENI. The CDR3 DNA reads TGTGCCAGCTCACCTGGGACGTACTCTGGAAACACCATATATTTT. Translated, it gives CASSPGTYSGNTIYF.

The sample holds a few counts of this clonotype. The CDR3 protein is CASSLVVEETQYF. The DNA for the CDR3 is TGTGCCAGCAGCTTGGTTGTAGAAGAGACCCAGTACTTC. V is TRBV5-6 and J is TRBJ2-5; no clear D gene. The CDR3 totals 13 residues. V lost 0 bases, J lost 3 bases, and 6 bases lay in between. CDR1 is SGHDT, CDR2 YYEEEE, per germline.